This T cell receptor (beta chain) was recovered during a study of CD8 T cells in Susac syndrome. CD8+ and CD4+ T cells were negatively isolated; TEMRA cells were FACS-enriched. Random hexamers served to reverse transcribe about 0.45 to 1 ug RNA. TCRdb reanalysed the immunoSEQ multiplex PCR reads using MiXCR and keeps one entry per CDR3 protein. This table holds about 250,000 distinct CDR3 sequences, around 95% found once. This clonotype is a singleton in its sample. The sequence derives from a human donor with multiple sclerosis. The sample was CD4+ T cells from PBMCs.

CDR3 protein: CAWRRDTGELFF. The CDR3 DNA follows: TGTGCCTGGAGACGTGACACCGGGGAGCTGTTTTTT. The chain uses TRBV30 and TRBJ2-2; D not resolved. The germline V gene encodes CDR1 GTSNPN and CDR2 SVGIG (reference sequence). The CDR3 sequence is 12 residues long. Trimming removed 3 bases from V and 3 bases from J, with 5 bases in between.